This TCR beta chain was sequenced for a study of cytomegalovirus exposure and HLA in healthy donors. Whole-study context: Per a later analysis, the roughly 670 first-cohort and some 110 validation repertoires shared one platform. The study, taken as a whole, reports: The investigators catalogued 150 to 200 TCR beta chains as cytomegalovirus-associated.

Germline V gives CDR1 SGHAT, CDR2 FQDESV (reference sequence). The CDR3 loop spans 16 amino acids. V was trimmed by 5 bases and J by 1 base, leaving 15 bases between them. Of note for this clone: As yet, its antigen is unknown.

Generated by immunoSEQ multiplex PCR, the TCRdb table keeps only in-frame clones and is missing some. The sample lists over 100,000 clones; 89% were seen once. Sequencing was done on a sample of PBMCs. The sequence was collected from a woman under 30 in good health and CMV-seronegative. This chain joins TRBV11-1 and TRBJ2-1; possible D gene TRBD2, 5 bases. The DNA of the CDR3 is TGTGCCAGCAGCAAGGTCGGAGGACTTTCCTACAATGAGCAGTTCTTC. Its translation: CASSKVGGLSYNEQFF.